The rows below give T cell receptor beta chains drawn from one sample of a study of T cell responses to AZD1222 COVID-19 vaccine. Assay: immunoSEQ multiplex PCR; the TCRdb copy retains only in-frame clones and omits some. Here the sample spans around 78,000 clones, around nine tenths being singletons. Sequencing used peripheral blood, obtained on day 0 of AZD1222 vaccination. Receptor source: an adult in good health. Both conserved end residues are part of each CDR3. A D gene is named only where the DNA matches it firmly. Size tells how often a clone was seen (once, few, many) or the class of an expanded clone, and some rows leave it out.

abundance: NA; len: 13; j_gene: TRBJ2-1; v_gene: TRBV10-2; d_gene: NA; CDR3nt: TGCGCCAGCAGTGTCGGCAGGGATAATGAGCAGTTCTTC; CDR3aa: CASSVGRDNEQFF
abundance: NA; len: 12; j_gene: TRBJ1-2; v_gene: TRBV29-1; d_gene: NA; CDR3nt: TGCAGCGTAGATCAGAGGAGTAATGGCTACACCTTC; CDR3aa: CSVDQRSNGYTF
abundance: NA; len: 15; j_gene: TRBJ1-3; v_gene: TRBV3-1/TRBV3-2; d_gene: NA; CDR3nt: TGTGCCAGCAGCTGGACAGTCCTCTCTGGAAACACCATATATTTT; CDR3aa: CASSWTVLSGNTIYF
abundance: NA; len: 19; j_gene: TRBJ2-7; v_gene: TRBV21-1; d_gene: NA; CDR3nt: TGTGCCAGCAGCAATCCTACCCGGGGCCGCGGCTGCTTGGGTCGAGAGCAGTACTTC; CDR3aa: CASSNPTRGRGCLGREQYF
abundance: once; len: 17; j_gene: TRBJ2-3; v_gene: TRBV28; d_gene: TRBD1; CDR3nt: TGTGCCAGCAGCAGCGGGACAGGGGGCTTGGTCACAGATACGCAGTATTTT; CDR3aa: CASSSGTGGLVTDTQYF
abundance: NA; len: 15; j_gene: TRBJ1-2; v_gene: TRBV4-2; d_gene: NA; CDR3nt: TGTGCCAGCAGCCAGGCAACAGGGTTTAACTATGGCTACACCTTC; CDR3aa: CASSQATGFNYGYTF
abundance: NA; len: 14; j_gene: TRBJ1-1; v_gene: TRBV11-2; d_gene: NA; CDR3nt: TGTGCCAGCAGCTTGGGGCAGTGGGGCACTGAAGCTTTCTTT; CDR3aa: CASSLGQWGTEAFF
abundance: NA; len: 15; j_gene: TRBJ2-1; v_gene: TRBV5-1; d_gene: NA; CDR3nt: TGCGCCAGCAGCTCGGCCCCTAGCTCCTACAATGAGCAGTTCTTC; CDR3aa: CASSSAPSSYNEQFF
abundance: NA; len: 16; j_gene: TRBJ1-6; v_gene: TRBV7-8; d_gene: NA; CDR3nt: TGTGCCAGCAGCTTAGCCCAGGGGCCGTATAATTCACCCCTCCACTTT; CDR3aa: CASSLAQGPYNSPLHF
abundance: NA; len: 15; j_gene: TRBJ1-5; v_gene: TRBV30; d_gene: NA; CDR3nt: TGTGCCTGGAGTGTAGCCGAGATCCCCAATCAGCCCCAGCATTTT; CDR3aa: CAWSVAEIPNQPQHF
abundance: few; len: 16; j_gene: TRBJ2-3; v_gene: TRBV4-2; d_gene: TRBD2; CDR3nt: TGTGCCAGCAGCCAGTTCCTAGCGGGGGGCACAGATACGCAGTATTTT; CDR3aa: CASSQFLAGGTDTQYF
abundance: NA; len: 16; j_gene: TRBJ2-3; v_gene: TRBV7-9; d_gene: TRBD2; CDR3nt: TGTGCCAGCAGCTCGCGGGGGGCCACTAGCACAGATACGCAGTATTTT; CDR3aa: CASSSRGATSTDTQYF
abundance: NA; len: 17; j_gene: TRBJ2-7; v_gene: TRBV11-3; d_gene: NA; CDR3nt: TGTGCCAGCAGCTTAGAAAGGTCGGGGTTATTCTCCTACGAGCAGTACTTC; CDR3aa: CASSLERSGLFSYEQYF
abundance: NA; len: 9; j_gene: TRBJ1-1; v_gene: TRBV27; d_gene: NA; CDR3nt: TGTGCCAGCCTTAGACAGGCTTTCTTT; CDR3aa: CASLRQAFF
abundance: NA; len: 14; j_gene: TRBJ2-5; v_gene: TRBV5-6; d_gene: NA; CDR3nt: TGTGCCAGCAACCACGGGATCCACCAAGAGACCCAGTACTTC; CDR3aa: CASNHGIHQETQYF
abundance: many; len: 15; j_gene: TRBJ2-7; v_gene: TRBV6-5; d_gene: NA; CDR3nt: TGTGCCAGCAGCTTATGGGGAATTGGATCCTACGAGCAGTACTTC; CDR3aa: CASSLWGIGSYEQYF
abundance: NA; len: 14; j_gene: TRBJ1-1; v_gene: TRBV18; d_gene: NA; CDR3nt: TGTGCCAGCTCACCGGATTCAATGAACACTGAAGCTTTCTTT; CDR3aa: CASSPDSMNTEAFF
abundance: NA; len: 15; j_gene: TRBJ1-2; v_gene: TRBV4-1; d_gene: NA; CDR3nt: TGCGCCAGCAGCCAACAGGCTTCAGGGGCTTATGGCTACACCTTC; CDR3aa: CASSQQASGAYGYTF
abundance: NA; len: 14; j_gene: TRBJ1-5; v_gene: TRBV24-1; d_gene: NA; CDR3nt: TGTGCCACCAGTGATTTTGCGGCCCAACGCCCCCAGCATTTT; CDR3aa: CATSDFAAQRPQHF
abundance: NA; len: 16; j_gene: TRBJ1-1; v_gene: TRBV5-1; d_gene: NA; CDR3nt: TGCGCCAGCAGCCCCCGACGGGGGTCCGGGAACACTGAAGCTTTCTTT; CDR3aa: CASSPRRGSGNTEAFF
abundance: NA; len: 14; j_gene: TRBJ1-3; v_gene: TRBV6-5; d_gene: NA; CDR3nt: TGTGCCAGCCATCGGGGTGGCTCTGGAAACACCATATATTTT; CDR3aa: CASHRGGSGNTIYF
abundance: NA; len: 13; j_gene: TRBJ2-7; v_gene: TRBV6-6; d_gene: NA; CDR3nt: TGTGCCAGCAGTTACTCGGGTGCCTACGAGCAGTACTTC; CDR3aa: CASSYSGAYEQYF
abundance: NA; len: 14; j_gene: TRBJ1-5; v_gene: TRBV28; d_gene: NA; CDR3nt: TGTGCCGTAAAACAGGGTAGGAGCAATCAGCCCCAGCATTTT; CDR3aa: CAVKQGRSNQPQHF
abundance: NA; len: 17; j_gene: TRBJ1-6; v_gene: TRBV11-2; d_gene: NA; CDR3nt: TGTGCCAGCAGCTTGAAACCCCAGGGAGTAAGTGGTTCACCCCTCCACTTT; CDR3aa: CASSLKPQGVSGSPLHF
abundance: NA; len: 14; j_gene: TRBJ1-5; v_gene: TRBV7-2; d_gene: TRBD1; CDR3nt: TGTGCCAGCAGCCCTCGTGGGGGACAGCAGCCCCAGCATTTT; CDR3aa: CASSPRGGQQPQHF
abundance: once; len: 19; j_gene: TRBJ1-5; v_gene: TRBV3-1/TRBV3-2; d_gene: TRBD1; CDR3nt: TGTGCCAGCAGCCAAGGTTTACCAGGGGGCTCCTCGAGGAATCAGCCCCAGCATTTT; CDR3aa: CASSQGLPGGSSRNQPQHF
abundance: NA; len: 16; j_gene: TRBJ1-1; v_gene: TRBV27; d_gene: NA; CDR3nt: TGTGCCAGCAGTTTGTTCCGACGGGGAGGGAGCACTGAAGCTTTCTTT; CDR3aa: CASSLFRRGGSTEAFF
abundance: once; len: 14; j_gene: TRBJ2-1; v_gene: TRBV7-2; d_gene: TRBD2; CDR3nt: TGTGCCAGCAGCTCTAGTACCGGGACTAGGTTCTTAATCTTC; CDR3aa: CASSSSTGTRFLIF
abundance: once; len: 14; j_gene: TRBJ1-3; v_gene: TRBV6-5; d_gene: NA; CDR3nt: TGTGCCAGCAGCCGGGATCGCTCTGGAAACACCATATATTTT; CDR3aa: CASSRDRSGNTIYF
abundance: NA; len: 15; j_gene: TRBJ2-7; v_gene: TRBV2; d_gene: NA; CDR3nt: TGTGCCAGCAGTGAATCAAGACAGAGCTCCTACGAGCAGTACTTC; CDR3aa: CASSESRQSSYEQYF
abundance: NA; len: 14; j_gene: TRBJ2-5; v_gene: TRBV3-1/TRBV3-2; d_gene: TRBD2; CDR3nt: TGTGCCAGCAGCCAAGCTAGCGGCCAAGAGACCCAGTACTTC; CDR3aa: CASSQASGQETQYF
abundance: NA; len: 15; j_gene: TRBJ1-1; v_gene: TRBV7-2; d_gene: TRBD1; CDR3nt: TGTGCCAGCAGCTCCCCTTACAGGGACAGCGCTGAAGCTTTCTTT; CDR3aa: CASSSPYRDSAEAFF
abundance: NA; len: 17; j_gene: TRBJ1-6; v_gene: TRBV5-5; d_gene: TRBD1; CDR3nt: TGTGCCAGCAGCTTTGGACAGGCTCGCTCCTATAATTCACCCCTCCACTTT; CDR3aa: CASSFGQARSYNSPLHF
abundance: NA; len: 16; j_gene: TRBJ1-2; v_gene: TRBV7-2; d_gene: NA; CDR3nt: TGTGCCAGCAGCCCTAGAGGCAGGGCTCTCCTCATTGGCTACACCTTC; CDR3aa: CASSPRGRALLIGYTF
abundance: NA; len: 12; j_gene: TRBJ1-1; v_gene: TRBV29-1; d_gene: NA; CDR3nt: TGCAGCGTTAAAGAGGGAAACACTGAAGCTTTCTTT; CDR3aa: CSVKEGNTEAFF
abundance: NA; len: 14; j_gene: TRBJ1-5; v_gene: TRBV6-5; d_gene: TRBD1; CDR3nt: TGTGCCAGCGGCCCACGGACAGGGGTACAGCCCCAGCATTTT; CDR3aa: CASGPRTGVQPQHF
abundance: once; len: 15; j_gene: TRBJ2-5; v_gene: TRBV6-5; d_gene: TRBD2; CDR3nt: TGTGCCAGCAGGGACCCTAGCGGGGGGCAAGAGACCCAGTACTTC; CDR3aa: CASRDPSGGQETQYF
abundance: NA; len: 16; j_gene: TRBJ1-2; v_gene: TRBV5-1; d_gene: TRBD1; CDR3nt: TGCGCCAGCAGCACCTCGGGACAGGGAGGTAACTATGGCTACACCTTC; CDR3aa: CASSTSGQGGNYGYTF
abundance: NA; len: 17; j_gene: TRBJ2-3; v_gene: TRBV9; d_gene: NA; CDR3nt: TGTGCCAGCCAGACGGGAAGGGGGATAGACGCAGGGGATACGCAGTATTTT; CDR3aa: CASQTGRGIDAGDTQYF
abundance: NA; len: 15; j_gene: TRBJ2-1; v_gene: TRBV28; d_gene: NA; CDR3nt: TGTGCCAGCAGCGATCAAGATACCTGGCGCAATGAGCAGTTCTTC; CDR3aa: CASSDQDTWRNEQFF